The 7 T cell receptor beta chains below come from one sample, sequenced in a study of CD8+ T cells in alopecia areata. RNA, once extracted, was reverse transcribed into cDNA for use as the sequencing template. Method: immunoSEQ multiplex PCR; TCRdb's copy keeps in-frame clones and lacks some. The sample includes roughly 180,000 clones, more than 60% of them seen just once. Sequenced here: CD4+ T cells sorted from blood, sampled at week 0. The receptors were gathered from a human donor with alopecia areata.

This chain uses TRBV29-1 with TRBJ2-5; the match to TRBD2 covers 8 bases. The CDR3 contains 15 residues. In germline, CDR1 is SQVTM, CDR2 ANQGSEA. The junction had 9 bases not matched to a gene; V was cut back by 1 base and J by 5 bases. CDR3 residues: CSVEGGGGTRETQYF. The CDR3, as DNA: TGCAGCGTTGAAGGCGGCGGGGGGACTAGGGAGACCCAGTACTTC.

The chain joins TRBV20-1 to TRBJ1-2; possibly TRBD1 for D (5 bases). Trimming cost V 6 bases and J 8 bases, with 10 bases left between them. The CDR3 is 10 residues long. The germline V gene has CDR1 DFQATT and CDR2 SNEGSKA (reference sequence). CDR3 coding DNA: TGCAGTGCCCCTACAGGCGGCTACACCTTC. Translating it yields CSAPTGGYTF.

This clone appeared a few times. The chain is built from TRBV7-9 and TRBJ1-2; D gene unclear. The CDR3 consists of 16 residues. Per germline, CDR1 SEHNR and CDR2 FQNEAQ (reference sequence). Trimming took off 2 bases at V and 0 bases at J, with 13 bases between the two ends. The CDR3 is CASSLTTVEANYGYTF. CDR3 coding DNA: TGTGCCAGCAGCTTAACGACCGTAGAAGCTAACTATGGCTACACCTTC.

The gene calls are TRBV29-1 and TRBJ1-1; TRBD1 might be the D (5 bases). V shed 4 bases and J shed 2 bases, with 11 bases lying between them. The CDR3 runs 13 residues. Germline V gene data show CDR1 as SQVTM and CDR2 as ANQGSEA. CDR3 in amino acids: CSVVGALNTEAFF. In nucleotides, the CDR3 is TGCAGCGTTGTAGGGGCCCTCAACACTGAAGCTTTCTTT.

The genes are TRBV10-3 and TRBJ1-6; the match to TRBD1 covers 10 bases. Trimming at V came to 10 bases and at J to 7 bases, leaving 7 bases not matched to a gene. CDR3 size: 14 residues. Germline V lookup: CDR1 ENHRY, CDR2 SYGVKD. The CDR3 reads CATGGTGDNSPLHF. The CDR3, as DNA: TGTGCCACCGGCGGGACAGGGGACAATTCACCCCTCCACTTT.

In this sample, this clone turned up once. The chain couples TRBV6-1 to TRBJ1-5, with D uncertain. Germline lookup yields CDR1 MNHNS and CDR2 SASEGT. Trimming stripped 5 bases from V and 6 bases from J, with 11 bases between. The CDR3 runs to 13 residues. The CDR3 loop is CASSHRGLQPQHF. The CDR3 DNA sequence: TGTGCCAGCAGTCACCGGGGTCTTCAGCCCCAGCATTTT.

This chain uses TRBV29-1 with TRBJ1-2; D possibly corresponds to TRBD1 (5 bases). Germline lookup yields CDR1 SQVTM and CDR2 ANQGSEA. There are 14 residues in the CDR3. The V and J ends lost 3 bases and 0 bases respectively, with 11 bases between them. DNA for the CDR3: TGCAGCGTTGATATAGGGGCATCTAACTATGGCTACACCTTC. Its protein is CSVDIGASNYGYTF.